Listed below are T cell receptor beta chains from one sample, sequenced in a study of CD8 T cells in ankylosing spondylitis. TCRdb re-derived calls from the 5' RACE reads in MiXCR, one entry per CDR3 protein. The data contain some 220,000 distinct CDR3 sequences, under 12% of them singletons. Material: blood, either unsorted or a sorted T cell fraction (not recorded which). The receptor set was obtained from a male donor with ankylosing spondylitis or in good health (not recorded which). Each CDR3 is given with its conserved first and last residue. Each record gives: clone size, D gene, V gene, J gene, CDR3 DNA, CDR3 protein. The D gene is left open where the match is weak. The size entry is marked missing in some rows and otherwise reads once, few, many or a size class.

few,-,TRBV29-1,TRBJ2-1,TGCAGCGTTGAAGGCCCCTTTTACAATGAGCAGTTCTTC,CSVEGPFYNEQFF
-,-,TRBV5-1,TRBJ2-3,TGCGCCAGCAGCTTGGGGGATGGGTCCACAGATACGCAGTATTTT,CASSLGDGSTDTQYF
many,-,TRBV12-3/TRBV12-4,TRBJ2-7,TGTGCCAGCAATGCCGGGCTGATCGACGAGCAGTACTTC,CASNAGLIDEQYF
many,TRBD2,TRBV7-2,TRBJ2-1,TGTGCCAGCAGCTTAGGAGCGGGACCAACCGTCTATGAGCAGTTCTTC,CASSLGAGPTVYEQFF
many,TRBD1,TRBV20-1,TRBJ1-6,TGCAGTGCTAGAAGGGGGGGGGACAGTTTGTATTCACCCCTCCACTTT,CSARRGGDSLYSPLHF
many,-,TRBV20-1,TRBJ2-1,TGCAGTGCCCGAGATGGTCGGAATACCTACAATGAGCAGTTCTTC,CSARDGRNTYNEQFF
few,TRBD2,TRBV6-6,TRBJ2-3,TGTACCGCCGGGACTAGCCCAGATACGCAGTATTTT,CTAGTSPDTQYF
-,-,TRBV30,TRBJ2-7,TGTGCCTGGAAGGGGACTTACGAGCAGTACTTC,CAWKGTYEQYF
-,-,TRBV7-9,TRBJ2-7,TGTGCCAGCAGCTTAGGGGACCCGAGCTCCTACGAGCAGTACTTC,CASSLGDPSSYEQYF
many,TRBD2,TRBV4-1,TRBJ2-2,TGCGCCAGCAGCCAAGAGGTGACTAGCTCCACCGGGGAGCTGTTTTTT,CASSQEVTSSTGELFF
many,-,TRBV29-1,TRBJ2-1,TGCAGCGCCCACCAGGGAGTCAATGAGCAGTTCTTC,CSAHQGVNEQFF
many,-,TRBV5-1,TRBJ2-1,TGCGCCAGCAGCGTTCTCCCCGACAATGAGCAGTTCTTC,CASSVLPDNEQFF
few,-,TRBV29-1,TRBJ1-1,TGCAGCGTTGCGCGGCCCGGTGAAGCTTTCTTT,CSVARPGEAFF
once,TRBD2,TRBV29-1,TRBJ2-3,TGCAGCGTTGATAGCGGGGACACAGATACGCAGTATTTT,CSVDSGDTDTQYF
many,-,TRBV19,TRBJ1-2,TGTGCCAGTAGTACACAGGGATACCCGGCTAACTATGGCTACACCTTC,CASSTQGYPANYGYTF
many,-,TRBV5-6,TRBJ2-7,TGTGCCAGCAGCCCGGACAGCGCCTACGAGCAGTACTTC,CASSPDSAYEQYF
many,-,TRBV5-1,TRBJ2-1,TGCGCCAGCAGCTTGGACGGGCCCTCCTACAATGAGCAGTTCTTC,CASSLDGPSYNEQFF
many,-,TRBV5-1,TRBJ2-1,TGCGCCAGCAACCGGAGGGGGTCCTCTCACCGGAATGAGCAGTTCTTC,CASNRRGSSHRNEQFF
many,-,TRBV5-1,TRBJ1-3,TGCGCCAGCAGCCCGGACGTAGGGGACAACACCATATATTTT,CASSPDVGDNTIYF
few,-,TRBV6-1,TRBJ2-3,TGTGCCAGCAGTGAAGGGCCGCTAGGAAGCACAGATACGCAGTATTTT,CASSEGPLGSTDTQYF
many,-,TRBV3-1,TRBJ2-2,TGTGCCAGCAGCCCAGGGGAGACAGGAGCCACCGGGGAGCTGTTTTTT,CASSPGETGATGELFF
-,-,TRBV7-9,TRBJ2-7,TGTGCCAGCAGCTTCAACATGGGTGAGCAGTACTTC,CASSFNMGEQYF